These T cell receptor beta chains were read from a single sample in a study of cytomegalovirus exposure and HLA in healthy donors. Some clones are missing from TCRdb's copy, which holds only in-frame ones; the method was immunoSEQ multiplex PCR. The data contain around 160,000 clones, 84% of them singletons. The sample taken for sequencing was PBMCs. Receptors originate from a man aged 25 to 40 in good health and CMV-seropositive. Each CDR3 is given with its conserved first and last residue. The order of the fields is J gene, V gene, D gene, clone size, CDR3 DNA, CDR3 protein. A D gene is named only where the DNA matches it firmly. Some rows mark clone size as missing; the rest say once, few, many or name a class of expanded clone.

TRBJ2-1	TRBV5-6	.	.	TGTGCCAGCAGCCTCCCAAGCGATGAGCAGTTCTTC	CASSLPSDEQFF
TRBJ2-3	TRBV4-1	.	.	TGCGCCAGCAGCCTCATCACTGGCGGGACGGATACGCAGTATTTT	CASSLITGGTDTQYF
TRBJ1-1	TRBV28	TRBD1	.	TGTGCCAGCAGGTCGAGACAGGGGAACACTGAAGCTTTCTTT	CASRSRQGNTEAFF
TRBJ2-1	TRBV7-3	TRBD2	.	TGTGCCAGCAGCTTATTCCTAGCGGGAGAGTTTGAGCAGTTCTTC	CASSLFLAGEFEQFF
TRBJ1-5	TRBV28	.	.	TGTGCCAGCAGTTACAGGGACAATCAGCCCCAGCATTTT	CASSYRDNQPQHF
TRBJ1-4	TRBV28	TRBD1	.	TGTGCCAGCAGTTTCCAAGGGGCAGGGGGTAATGAAAAACTGTTTTTT	CASSFQGAGGNEKLFF
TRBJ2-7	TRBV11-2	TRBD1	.	TGTGCCAGCAGCTTAGCCGGGACAGGGGGGTGGGAGCAGTACTTC	CASSLAGTGGWEQYF
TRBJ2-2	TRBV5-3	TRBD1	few	TGTGCCAGAAGCCACACAGGGGAGCGCGACACCGGGGAGCTGTTTTTT	CARSHTGERDTGELFF
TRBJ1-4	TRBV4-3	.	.	TGCGCCAGCAGCCAAGATTTAGGGGCAGGGGTTAATGAAAAACTGTTTTTT	CASSQDLGAGVNEKLFF
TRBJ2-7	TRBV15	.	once	TGTGCCACCAGCACGGGGGGCCTTATCTACGAGCAGTACTTC	CATSTGGLIYEQYF
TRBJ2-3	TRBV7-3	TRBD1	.	TGTGCCAGCAGCACTCAGGGGGGCACAGATACGCAGTATTTT	CASSTQGGTDTQYF
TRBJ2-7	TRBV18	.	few	TGTGCCAGCTCACACGGACCTTTTTATCAGGGCTCCTACGAGCAGTACTTC	CASSHGPFYQGSYEQYF
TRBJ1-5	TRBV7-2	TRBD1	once	TGTGCCAGCAGCTTAGGTGACAGGGTCAATCAGCCCCAGCATTTT	CASSLGDRVNQPQHF
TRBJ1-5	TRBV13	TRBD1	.	TGTGCCAGCAGTTCAGGGGGTGGAAGCAATCAGCCCCAGCATTTT	CASSSGGGSNQPQHF
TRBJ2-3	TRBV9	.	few	TGTGCCAGCAGCGTAGCTCTGTCAGATACGCAGTATTTT	CASSVALSDTQYF
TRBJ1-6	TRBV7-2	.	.	TGTGCCAGCAGCTCCGACAGCTCCCATTCACCCCTCCACTTT	CASSSDSSHSPLHF
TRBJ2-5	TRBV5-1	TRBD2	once	TGCGCCAGCAGCGCCGGGACTAGTGTGGAGACCCAGTACTTC	CASSAGTSVETQYF
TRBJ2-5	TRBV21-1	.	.	TGTGCCAGGGACCGGGGGGGGACCCAGTACTTC	CARDRGGTQYF
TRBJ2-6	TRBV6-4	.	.	TGTGCCAGCAGTGAAGGCTACAGCTCTGGGGCCAACGTCCTGACTTTC	CASSEGYSSGANVLTF
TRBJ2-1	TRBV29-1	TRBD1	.	TGCAGCGGCTACCGGACAGGGGGAGGTGAGCAGTTCTTC	CSGYRTGGGEQFF
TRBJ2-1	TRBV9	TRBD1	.	TGTGCCAGCAGCCCCTGGGACAGCGCCAACAATGAGCAGTTCTTC	CASSPWDSANNEQFF
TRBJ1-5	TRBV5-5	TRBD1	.	TGTGCCAGCAGCCCGGGACAGCAACTTAATCAGCCCCAGCATTTT	CASSPGQQLNQPQHF
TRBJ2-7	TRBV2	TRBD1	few	TGTGCCAGCAGTACCGGGACAGGAGACTACGAGCAGTACTTC	CASSTGTGDYEQYF
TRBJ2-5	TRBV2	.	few	TGTGCCAGCAGTGTAGACTCAAAAGAGACCCAGTACTTC	CASSVDSKETQYF
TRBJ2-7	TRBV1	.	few	TGCACCAGCAGCCAAGATGGGGGCGGCTACAGCTACGAGCAGTACTTC	CTSSQDGGGYSYEQYF
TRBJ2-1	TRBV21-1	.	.	TGTGCCAGCAGCAGTAGGACAGTGCTCTACAATGAGCAGTTCTTC	CASSSRTVLYNEQFF
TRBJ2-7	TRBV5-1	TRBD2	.	TGCGCCAGCAGCTCCCATCGGGGAGCGGGAGGGCCGATCGAGCAGTACTTC	CASSSHRGAGGPIEQYF
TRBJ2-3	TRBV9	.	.	TGTGCCAGCAGCGTAGGCGGGGTGAGCACAGATACGCAGTATTTT	CASSVGGVSTDTQYF
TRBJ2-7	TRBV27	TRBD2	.	TGTGCCAGCGGGCAATTGGGCCTAGCGGGCTACGAGCAGTACTTC	CASGQLGLAGYEQYF
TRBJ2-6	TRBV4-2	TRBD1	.	TGTGCCAGCAGCCAAGAAGAGGCAGGGGGCTCTGGGGCCAACGTCCTGACTTTC	CASSQEEAGGSGANVLTF
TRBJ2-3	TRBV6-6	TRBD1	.	TGTGCCAGCAGGTCGACAGGGTGGGGTACGCAGTATTTT	CASRSTGWGTQYF
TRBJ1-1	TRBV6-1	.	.	TGTGCCAGCAGCTGGACAGACACTGAAGCTTTCTTT	CASSWTDTEAFF
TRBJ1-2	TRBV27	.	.	TGTGCCAGCAGTTTAGGACAAGGGGTGGGAGGCTACACCTTC	CASSLGQGVGGYTF
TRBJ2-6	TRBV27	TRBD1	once	TGTGCCAGCAGTCCGCGGACAGGGGGCCTCTCTGGGGCCAACGTCCTGACTTTC	CASSPRTGGLSGANVLTF
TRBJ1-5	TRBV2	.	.	TGTGCCAGCAGTGGCCGGGGTTCAGGCAATCAGCCCCAGCATTTT	CASSGRGSGNQPQHF
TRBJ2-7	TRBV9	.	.	TGTGCCAGCAGCGTAGCCCCCGGAACAGACTACGAGCAGTACTTC	CASSVAPGTDYEQYF
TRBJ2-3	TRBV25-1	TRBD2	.	TGTGCCAGCAGTGAAAGCGGGATAGATACGCAGTATTTT	CASSESGIDTQYF
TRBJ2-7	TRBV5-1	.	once	TGCGCCAGCAGCACTACAGGGTACTACGAGCAGTACTTC	CASSTTGYYEQYF
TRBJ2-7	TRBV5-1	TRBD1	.	TGCGCCAGCAGCACCGGGACAGGCCCTCTCGAGCAGTACTTC	CASSTGTGPLEQYF
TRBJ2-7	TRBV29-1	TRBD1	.	TGCAGCGTTGGGACAGGATACTCCTACGAGCAGTACTTC	CSVGTGYSYEQYF
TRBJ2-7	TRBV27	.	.	TGTGCCAGCCTTCCCCGGGAGACTAGAGGGTACGAGCAGTACTTC	CASLPRETRGYEQYF
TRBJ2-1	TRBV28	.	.	TGTGCCAGCAGCCCAAGGGGCAGGGTCACGAATGAGCAGTTCTTC	CASSPRGRVTNEQFF
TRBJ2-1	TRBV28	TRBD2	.	TGTGCCAGCAGCTCTAGCGGGCTGTACTACAATGAGCAGTTCTTC	CASSSSGLYYNEQFF
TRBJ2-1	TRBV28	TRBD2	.	TGTGCCAGCAGTTTCCTAGCGGGAGGCTACAATGAGCAGTTCTTC	CASSFLAGGYNEQFF
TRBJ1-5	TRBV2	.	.	TGTGCCAGCAGGCCGACTCGAGGTCAGCCCCAGCATTTT	CASRPTRGQPQHF
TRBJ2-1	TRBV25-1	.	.	TGTGCCAGCAGTGAAAGCAGGGTCACCACCAATGAGCAGTTCTTC	CASSESRVTTNEQFF